Listed below are T cell receptor beta chains from one sample, sequenced in a study of patients and donors after allogeneic stem cell transplantation. A single record per CDR3 protein comes from TCRdb applying MiXCR to the RT-PCR reads. The sample has about a million distinct CDR3 sequences, 15% to 20% seen once. The sequencing sample was made of blood, either unsorted or a sorted T cell fraction (not recorded which). All receptors derive from a human donor who was either an allogeneic HSCT recipient or a stem cell or donor lymphocyte infusion donor (not recorded which). It is not recorded whose cells these are; they may come from a transplant donor. Each CDR3 is given with its conserved first and last residue.

J gene	V gene	CDR3 length	CDR3 protein
TRBJ1-4	TRBV10-3	15	CASQGGLSTNEKLFF
TRBJ2-5	TRBV4-2	15	CASSQEVGVGETQYF
TRBJ2-5	TRBV7-8	16	CASSLIRHDAPQTQYF
TRBJ1-6	TRBV27	14	CASSPRQANSPLHF
TRBJ2-1	TRBV4-1	16	CASSHVYLGLAGVTFF
TRBJ1-1	TRBV4-1	13	CASSQSRGTRAFF
TRBJ1-2	TRBV30	15	CATGADGRSVYGYTF
TRBJ1-3	TRBV5-1	15	CASSLSPGSGNTIYF
TRBJ2-7	TRBV6-1	16	CASRKIQGASIYEQYF
TRBJ2-5	TRBV12-3/TRBV12-4	12	CASSSYEETQYF
TRBJ2-7	TRBV27	16	CASSRRWDRENYEQYF
TRBJ2-7	TRBV29-1	14	CSVAGGQGADEQYF
TRBJ1-1	TRBV3-1	13	CASSQLRDTEAFF
TRBJ2-5	TRBV7-2	15	CASSLWGAGGETQYF
TRBJ2-7	TRBV5-5	12	CASSFGNYEQYF
TRBJ2-6	TRBV2	15	CASSERESGANVLTF
TRBJ2-7	TRBV3-1	11	CASALGREQYF
TRBJ1-4	TRBV20-1	17	CSARILGALATNEKLFF
TRBJ2-1	TRBV6-5	11	CASSLGTKQFF
TRBJ1-5	TRBV10-3	12	CAIRTGKQPQHF
TRBJ1-1	TRBV4-1	13	CASSQTRTGRAFF
TRBJ1-2	TRBV10-3	10	CAIREYGYTF
TRBJ2-7	TRBV4-3	15	CASSQGRTVSYEQYF
TRBJ2-4	TRBV7-8	17	CASSLEGLGVAKNIQYF
TRBJ2-1	TRBV9	19	CASSVARQPRANSYNEQFF
TRBJ1-2	TRBV21-1	15	CASSAGQGKGYGYTF
TRBJ1-5	TRBV9	14	CASSVAPNNQPQHF
TRBJ1-2	TRBV7-9	15	CASSLGRGSNYGYTF
TRBJ2-3	TRBV4-3	17	CASSQDTSGGFTDTQYF
TRBJ1-5	TRBV29-1	13	CSVKGASNQPQHF
TRBJ2-3	TRBV20-1	16	CSARVAGLAASSTQYF
TRBJ2-3	TRBV11-3	15	CASSLLGSHTDTQYF
TRBJ1-2	TRBV4-2	14	CASNQGVGDYGYTF
TRBJ1-1	TRBV19	13	CASGSGRNTEAFF
TRBJ1-1	TRBV7-3	14	CASSMTGPNTEAFF